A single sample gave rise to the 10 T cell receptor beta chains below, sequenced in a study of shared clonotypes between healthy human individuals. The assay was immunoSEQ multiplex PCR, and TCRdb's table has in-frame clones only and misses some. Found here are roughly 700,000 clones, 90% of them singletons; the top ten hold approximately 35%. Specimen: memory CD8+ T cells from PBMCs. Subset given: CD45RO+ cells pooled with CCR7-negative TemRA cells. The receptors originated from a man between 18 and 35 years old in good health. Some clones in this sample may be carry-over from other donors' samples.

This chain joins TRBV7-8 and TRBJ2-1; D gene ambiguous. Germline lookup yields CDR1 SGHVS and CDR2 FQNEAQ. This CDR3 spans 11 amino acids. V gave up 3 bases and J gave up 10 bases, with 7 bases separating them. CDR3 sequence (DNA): TGTGCCAGCAGCTTGGGTCAGGAGCAGTTCTTC. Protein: CASSLGQEQFF.

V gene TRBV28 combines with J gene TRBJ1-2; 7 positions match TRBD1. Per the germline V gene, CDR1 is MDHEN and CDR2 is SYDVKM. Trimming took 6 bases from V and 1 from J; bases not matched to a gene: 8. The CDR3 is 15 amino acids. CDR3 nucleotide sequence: TGTGCCAGCAGCCTTGACAGGGACGGTAACTATGGCTACACCTTC. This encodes CASSLDRDGNYGYTF.

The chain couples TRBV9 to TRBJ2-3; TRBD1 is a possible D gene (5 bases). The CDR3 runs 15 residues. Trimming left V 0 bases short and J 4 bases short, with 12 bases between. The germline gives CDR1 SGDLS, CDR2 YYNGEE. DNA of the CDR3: TGTGCCAGCAGCGTAGGAATCCAGGGCCCAGATACGCAGTATTTT. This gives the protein CASSVGIQGPDTQYF.

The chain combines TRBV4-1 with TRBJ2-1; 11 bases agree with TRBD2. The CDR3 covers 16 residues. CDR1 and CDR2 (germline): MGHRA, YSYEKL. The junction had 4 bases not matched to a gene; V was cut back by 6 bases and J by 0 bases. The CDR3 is CASRRGLAGSYNEQFF. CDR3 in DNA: TGCGCCAGCAGACGAGGACTAGCGGGCTCCTACAATGAGCAGTTCTTC.

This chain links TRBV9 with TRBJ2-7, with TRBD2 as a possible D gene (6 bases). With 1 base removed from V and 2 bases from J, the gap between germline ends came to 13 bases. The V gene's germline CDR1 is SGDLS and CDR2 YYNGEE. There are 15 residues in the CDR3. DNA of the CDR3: TGTGCCAGCAGCGTAACCGGGGGACCTACCTACGAGCAGTACTTC. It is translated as CASSVTGGPTYEQYF.

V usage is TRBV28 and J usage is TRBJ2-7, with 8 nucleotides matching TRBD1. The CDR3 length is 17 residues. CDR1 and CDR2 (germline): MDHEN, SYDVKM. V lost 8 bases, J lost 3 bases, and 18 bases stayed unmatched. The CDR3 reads CASLPQDRVTPDYEQYF. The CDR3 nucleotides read TGTGCCAGCCTCCCCCAGGACAGGGTGACCCCCGACTACGAGCAGTACTTC.

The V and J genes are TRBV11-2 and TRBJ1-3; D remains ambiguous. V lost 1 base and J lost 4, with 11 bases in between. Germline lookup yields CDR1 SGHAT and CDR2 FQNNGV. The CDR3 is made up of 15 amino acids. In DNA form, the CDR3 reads TGTGCCAGCAGCTTAGGACCCGGGGAAGGAAACACCATATATTTT. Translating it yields CASSLGPGEGNTIYF.

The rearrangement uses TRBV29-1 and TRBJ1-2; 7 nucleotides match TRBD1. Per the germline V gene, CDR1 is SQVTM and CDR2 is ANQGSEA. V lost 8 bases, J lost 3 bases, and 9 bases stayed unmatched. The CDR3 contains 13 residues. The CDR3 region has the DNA TGCAGCTCAGTAGGGGGCTCGGACTATGGCTACACCTTC. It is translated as CSSVGGSDYGYTF.

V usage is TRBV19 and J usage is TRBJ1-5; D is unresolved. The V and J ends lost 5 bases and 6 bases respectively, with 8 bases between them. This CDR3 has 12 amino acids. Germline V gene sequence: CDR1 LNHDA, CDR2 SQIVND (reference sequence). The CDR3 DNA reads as TGTGCCAGTAGTCTCCCATTTCAGCCCCAGCATTTT. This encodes CASSLPFQPQHF. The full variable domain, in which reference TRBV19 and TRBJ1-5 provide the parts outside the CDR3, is DGGITQSPKYLFRKEGQNVTLSCEQNLNHDAMYWYRQDPGQGLRLIYYSQIVNDFQKGDIAEGYSVSREKKESFPLTVTSAQKNPTAFYLCASSLPFQPQHFGDGTRLSIL.

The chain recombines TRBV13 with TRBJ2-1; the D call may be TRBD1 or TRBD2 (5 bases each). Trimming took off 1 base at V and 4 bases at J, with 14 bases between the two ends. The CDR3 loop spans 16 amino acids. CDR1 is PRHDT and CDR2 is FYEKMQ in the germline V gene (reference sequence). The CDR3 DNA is TGTGCCAGCAGCTTAGCTAAAGGGGAGTTTTACAATGAGCAGTTCTTC. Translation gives CASSLAKGEFYNEQFF.